This T cell receptor (beta chain) originates from a study of cytomegalovirus exposure and HLA in healthy donors. Study-wide results and limits: In a later analysis, productive TCRs from donors in an Asian-associated ancestry cluster reportedly carried fewer N-insertions than the cohort mean. The study found most TCR sequences rare, yet found some public TCRs in many donors.

Of note for this clone: The antigen is undetermined.

PCR was performed using 60 Vbeta and 13 Jbeta primers. Data came from immunoSEQ multiplex PCR; TCRdb stores just in-frame clones and leaves some out. The sample comprises under 110,000 clones, about two thirds of which are singletons, and less than 0.95% rests with the top ten. This CDR3 contains 11 residues. The V and J ends lost 4 bases and 6 bases respectively, with 4 bases between them. The germline CDR1 and CDR2 sequences are SGHDT and YYEEEE. The sequence was collected from a boy under 18 in good health and CMV-seronegative. Sequenced sample: PBMCs. The genes are TRBV5-6 and TRBJ1-4; D remains unclear. This CDR3 is CASSLDEKLFF. In DNA form, the CDR3 reads TGTGCCAGCAGCCTAGATGAAAAACTGTTTTTT.